The subject of this entry is one T cell receptor beta chain. Its antigen is unidentified. TCRdb reprocessed the reads with MiXCR, giving one entry per CDR3 protein. The sample carries 200,000 to 300,000 distinct CDR3 sequences, approximately 14% recorded once. J lost 0 bases, V lost 0 bases, and 6 bases had no gene match. The germline V gene encodes CDR1 SGHRS and CDR2 YFSETQ. This CDR3 is built from 18 residues. The sample is drawn from a study of T cell repertoires in cytomegalovirus infection. Study in general: Public TCR beta signatures indicated both CMV infection and matching HLA type.

Points from the study as a whole: Predominance within the ex vivo response was attributable to HLA-C-restricted CMV-specific TCR beta clonotypes.

V and J are TRBV5-1 and TRBJ2-3; 11 bases agree with TRBD2. The TCR comes from a human donor in good health (CMV status not recorded). Some clones in this sample may be carry-over from other donors' samples. The sequenced sample was PBMCs. CDR3 sequence reads: CASSLVGLAGMSTDTQYF. In DNA form, the CDR3 reads TGCGCCAGCAGCTTGGTCGGACTAGCGGGTATGAGCACAGATACGCAGTATTTT.